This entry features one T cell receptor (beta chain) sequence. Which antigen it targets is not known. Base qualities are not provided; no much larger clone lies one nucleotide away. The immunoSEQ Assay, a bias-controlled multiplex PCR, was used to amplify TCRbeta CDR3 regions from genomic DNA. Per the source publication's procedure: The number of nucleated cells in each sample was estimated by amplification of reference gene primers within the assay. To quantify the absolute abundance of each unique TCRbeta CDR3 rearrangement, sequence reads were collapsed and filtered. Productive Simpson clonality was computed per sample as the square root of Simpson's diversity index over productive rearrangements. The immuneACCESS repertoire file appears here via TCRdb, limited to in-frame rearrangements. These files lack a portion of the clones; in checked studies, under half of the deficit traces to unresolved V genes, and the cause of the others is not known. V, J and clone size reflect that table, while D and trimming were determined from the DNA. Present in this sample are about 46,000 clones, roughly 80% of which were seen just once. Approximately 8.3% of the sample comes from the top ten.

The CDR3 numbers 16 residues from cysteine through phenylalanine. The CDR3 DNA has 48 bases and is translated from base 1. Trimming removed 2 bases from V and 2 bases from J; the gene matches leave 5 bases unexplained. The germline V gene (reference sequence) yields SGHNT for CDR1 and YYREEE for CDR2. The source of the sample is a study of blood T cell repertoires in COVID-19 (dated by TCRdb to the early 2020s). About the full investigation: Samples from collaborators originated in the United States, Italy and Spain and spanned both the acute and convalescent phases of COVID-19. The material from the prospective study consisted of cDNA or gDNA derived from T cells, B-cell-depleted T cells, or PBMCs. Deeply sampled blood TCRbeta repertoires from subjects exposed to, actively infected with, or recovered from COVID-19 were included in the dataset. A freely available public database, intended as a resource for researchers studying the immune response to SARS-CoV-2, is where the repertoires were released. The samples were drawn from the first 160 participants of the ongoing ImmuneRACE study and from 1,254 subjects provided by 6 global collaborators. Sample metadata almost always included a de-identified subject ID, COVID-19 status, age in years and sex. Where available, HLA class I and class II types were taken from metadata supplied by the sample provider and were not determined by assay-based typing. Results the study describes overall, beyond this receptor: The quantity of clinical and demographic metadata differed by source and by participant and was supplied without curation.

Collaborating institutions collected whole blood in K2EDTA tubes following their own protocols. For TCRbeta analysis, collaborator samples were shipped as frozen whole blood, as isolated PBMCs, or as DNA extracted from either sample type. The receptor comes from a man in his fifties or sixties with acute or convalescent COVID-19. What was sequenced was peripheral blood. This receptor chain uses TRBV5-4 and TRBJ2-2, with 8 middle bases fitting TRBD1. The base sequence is TGTGCCAGCAGCTTTTTTGGACAGGGAAACACCGGGGAGCTGTTTTTT. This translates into CASSFFGQGNTGELFF.